A single sample is the source of the 29 T cell receptor beta chains below, sequenced in a study of a mutant IDH1 vaccine in newly diagnosed glioma. The method was immunoSEQ multiplex PCR; TCRdb's version includes in-frame clones alone and lacks a portion of them. The table has roughly 51,000 clones, approximately 90% seen once. Time point meaning: baseline, week 1 (first vaccination visit). Treatment denoted: pre-vaccination baseline after standard-of-care therapy. The input for sequencing was PBMCs, taken from a glioma patient treated with radiotherapy, temozolomide or both. These receptors originate from a man in his forties with glioma.

V gene TRBV4-2 combines with J gene TRBJ2-3; the D gene is possibly TRBD2 (7 bases). Deletions cut 1 base from V and 3 bases from J, with 11 bases between. Germline CDR1 reads LGHNA; CDR2 reads YNFKEQ. The CDR3 consists of 15 residues. The CDR3 sequence: CASSQAGRGTDTQYF. CDR3 nucleotides: TGTGCCAGCAGCCAAGCAGGGAGGGGGACAGATACGCAGTATTTT.

This clone was seen a few times. The chain employs TRBV29-1 and TRBJ1-1; no clear D gene. Trimming removed 4 bases at V and 4 bases at J, with 7 bases between. There are 11 residues in the CDR3. Germline values: CDR1 SQVTM, CDR2 ANQGSEA. The chain's CDR3 is CSVVDATEAFF. CDR3 DNA sequence: TGCAGCGTTGTGGACGCCACTGAAGCTTTCTTT.

CDR3 sequence: CASSRLGQGEGNEQFF. Written as DNA, the CDR3 is TGTGCCAGCAGCCGGTTGGGACAGGGGGAGGGGAATGAGCAGTTCTTC. This chain uses TRBV4-2 with TRBJ2-1, with 11 bases identical to TRBD1. This CDR3 spans 16 amino acids. Germline lookup yields CDR1 LGHNA and CDR2 YNFKEQ. The ends lost 4 bases at V and 7 bases at J; junction bases unmatched: 9.

The sample holds one count of this clone. J is TRBJ2-7 and V is TRBV7-9; 8 bases fit TRBD1. The germline V gene encodes CDR1 SEHNR and CDR2 FQNEAQ (reference sequence). The CDR3 consists of 14 residues. V lost 4 bases and J lost 5; bases outside the gene matches: 7. Here the CDR3 reads CASSSTTGVHEQYF. The DNA of the CDR3 is TGTGCCAGCAGCTCTACGACAGGGGTCCACGAGCAGTACTTC.

V and J are TRBV7-2 and TRBJ2-7; 12 nucleotides align to TRBD2. J lost 3 bases, V lost 1 base, and 4 bases had no gene match. The CDR3 spans 16 residues. Germline CDR1 and CDR2: SGHTA and FQGNSA. CDR3 loop: CASSLGLAGEFYEQYF. CDR3 nucleotide sequence: TGTGCCAGCAGCTTAGGACTAGCGGGAGAGTTCTACGAGCAGTACTTC.

The V call is TRBV20-1, the J call TRBJ2-7; a weak D match, TRBD1 (5 bases). CDR1 DFQATT and CDR2 SNEGSKA come from the germline V gene (reference sequence). Trimming cost V 0 bases and J 6 bases, with 6 bases left between them. The CDR3 has 11 amino acids. CDR3 bases: TGCAGTGCTAGAGACAGGGCCGAGCAGTACTTC. It is translated as CSARDRAEQYF.

This clone appeared a few times. The chain is built from TRBV11-2 and TRBJ1-2; D remains ambiguous. This CDR3 has 11 residues. The V gene lost 5 bases and the J gene lost 8 bases, with 9 bases spanning the gap. Germline CDR1 and CDR2: SGHAT and FQNNGV. This CDR3 is CASSLGRGYTF. In DNA form, the CDR3 reads TGTGCCAGCAGCCTAGGGAGGGGCTACACCTTC.

This chain links TRBV7-9 with TRBJ1-1; TRBD1 is a possible D gene (6 bases). Germline V gene data show CDR1 as SEHNR and CDR2 as FQNEAQ (reference sequence). The CDR3 runs to 14 residues. V lost 8 bases and J 0 bases, leaving 13 bases between the germline ends. CDR3 loop: CASGGGAVNTEAFF. CDR3 coding DNA: TGTGCCAGCGGGGGGGGCGCGGTGAACACTGAAGCTTTCTTT.

The chain uses TRBV4-1 and TRBJ2-7; weak D call: TRBD1 (6 bases). The germline CDR1 and CDR2 sequences are MGHRA and YSYEKL. Trimming stripped 6 bases from V and 2 bases from J, with 17 bases between. This CDR3 spans 15 amino acids. CDR3 region: CASRPLQGPAYEQYF. DNA for the CDR3: TGCGCCAGCAGACCACTACAGGGCCCGGCCTACGAGCAGTACTTC.

V gene TRBV4-2 combines with J gene TRBJ1-2, with 9 bases identical to TRBD1. The length of the CDR3 is 13 residues. The germline V gene encodes CDR1 LGHNA and CDR2 YNFKEQ. The V gene end was trimmed by 3 bases and the J gene end by 6 bases; junction bases not matched to a gene: 2. The CDR3 region is CASSQTGGNGYTF. The CDR3 coding sequence is TGTGCCAGCAGCCAGACAGGGGGAAATGGCTACACCTTC.

The chain is built from TRBV2 and TRBJ2-7; unclear D gene. With 11 bases removed from V and 2 bases from J, the gap between germline ends came to 10 bases. The CDR3 is made up of 11 amino acids. Germline loops: CDR1 SNHLY, CDR2 FYNNEI. The CDR3 region has the DNA TGTGCCGCCCGTCAGGCCTACGAGCAGTACTTC. Translated, it gives CAARQAYEQYF.

The chain recombines TRBV10-1 with TRBJ2-7; tentatively, D is TRBD1 (5 bases). Germline values: CDR1 WNHNN, CDR2 SYGVQD (reference sequence). This CDR3 spans 10 amino acids. V shed 10 bases and J shed 5 bases, with 9 bases lying between them. The CDR3 nucleotides read TGCGCCAAAGGGGTTAACGAGCAGTACTTC. Translation: CAKGVNEQYF.

The chain has TRBV7-3 and TRBJ2-3; D not certain. V was clipped by 0 bases and J by 7 bases, with 8 bases between them. The CDR3 is made up of 13 amino acids. Germline CDR1 is SGHTA and CDR2 is FQGTGA. The CDR3 spells CASSLTPGNTQYF. CDR3 coding DNA: TGTGCCAGCAGCTTAACTCCTGGGAATACGCAGTATTTT.

The chain is built from TRBV5-6 and TRBJ2-7; D gene unclear. Germline CDR1 reads SGHDT; CDR2 reads YYEEEE. The germline V and J ends were trimmed by 4 bases and 6 bases, with 5 bases remaining between them. The CDR3 length is 10 residues. The CDR3 nucleotides are TGTGCCAGCAGCCCTTCCGAGCAGTACTTC. It encodes CASSPSEQYF. Supplemented by reference TRBV5-6 and TRBJ2-7, the full variable domain reads DAGVTQSPTHLIKTRGQQVTLRCSPKSGHDTVSWYQQALGQGPQFIFQYYEEEERQRGNFPDRFSGHQFPNYSSELNVNALLLGDSALYLCASSPSEQYFGPGTRLTVT.

This chain uses TRBV18 with TRBJ1-1; D is perhaps TRBD1 (5 bases). From germline, CDR1 is KGHSH and CDR2 LQKENI. Trimming shortened V by 2 bases and J by 4 bases, and 14 bases separated the two germline ends. The CDR3 contains 15 residues. CDR3 in amino acids: CASSPNSGGGTEAFF. In DNA, the CDR3 is TGTGCCAGCTCACCAAACTCCGGGGGGGGCACTGAAGCTTTCTTT.

The V gene is TRBV6-4, the J gene TRBJ1-1; no definite D call. Trimming took off 5 bases at V and 1 base at J, with 8 bases between the two ends. The CDR3 totals 13 residues. CDR1 is MRHNA, CDR2 SNTAGT, per germline. CDR3 nucleotides: TGTGCCAGCAGTATTGAACCGAACACTGAAGCTTTCTTT. Residues: CASSIEPNTEAFF.

V gene TRBV5-4 combines with J gene TRBJ2-3, with TRBD1 matching 11 bases. V was pared by 4 bases and J by 3 bases, with 7 bases of the junction left unmatched. CDR1 SGHNT and CDR2 YYREEE come from the germline V gene (reference sequence). The CDR3 totals 16 residues. The CDR3 region has the DNA TGTGCCAGCAGCGAAGGGGACAGGGGGAGGACAGATACGCAGTATTTT. Translating it yields CASSEGDRGRTDTQYF.

The V call is TRBV6-5, the J call TRBJ1-2, with D perhaps TRBD1 (6 bases). The length of the CDR3 is 16 residues. With 0 bases removed from V and 3 bases from J, the gap between germline ends came to 14 bases. The germline CDR1 and CDR2 sequences are MNHEY and SVGAGI. DNA for the CDR3: TGTGCCAGCAGTTACTCCTCCGCAGGGGCGCACTATGGCTACACCTTC. Its translation: CASSYSSAGAHYGYTF.

The gene calls are TRBV7-2 and TRBJ2-7, with D uncertain. CDR3 size: 14 residues. Germline loops: CDR1 SGHTA, CDR2 FQGNSA. The ends were cut back, 6 bases at V and 2 bases at J, with 14 bases in the middle. CDR3 in amino acids: CASSLSLLAYEQYF. CDR3 sequence (DNA): TGTGCCAGCAGTCTCTCCCTACTCGCCTACGAGCAGTACTTC.

This chain connects TRBV14 to TRBJ2-1; D might be TRBD1 or TRBD2, each matching 5 bases. Looked up from germline, CDR1 is SGHDN and CDR2 is FVKESK. The CDR3 spans 15 residues. V was clipped by 5 bases and J by 4 bases, with 15 bases between them. The CDR3 sequence is CASSEYRDAYNEQFF. CDR3 coding DNA: TGTGCCAGCAGCGAATACCGGGACGCTTACAATGAGCAGTTCTTC.

The V and J genes are TRBV5-1 and TRBJ2-5, with 10 bases matching TRBD1. V shed 4 bases, J shed 5 bases, and the junction held 5 bases outside the gene matches. The CDR3 spans 14 residues. CDR1 and CDR2 from the germline V gene are SGHRS and YFSETQ. This CDR3 reads CASSRGTGVETQYF. CDR3 nucleotides: TGCGCCAGCAGCCGTGGGACAGGGGTGGAGACCCAGTACTTC.

The chain links TRBV6-5 to TRBJ1-2; no reliable D call. Germline V gene data show CDR1 as MNHEY and CDR2 as SVGAGI. V was pared by 6 bases and J by 5 bases, with 7 bases between. The CDR3 contains 11 residues. DNA for the CDR3: TGTGCCAGCAGGAGTGCATATGGCTACACCTTC. Encoded protein: CASRSAYGYTF.

The J gene is TRBJ2-1, the V gene TRBV10-3; 9 bases are a match to TRBD2. Germline V gene lookup returns CDR1 ENHRY and CDR2 SYGVKD. J was trimmed by 6 bases and V by 8 bases; bases with no gene match: 11. The CDR3 runs to 15 residues. The CDR3 DNA sequence: TGTGCCATCTCCGGGGCTAGCGGGACCGCCAATGAGCAGTTCTTC. Its protein is CAISGASGTANEQFF.

This clone was recorded once. CDR3 sequence reads: CASSPAQGAYYGYTF. In DNA, the CDR3 is TGTGCCAGCTCACCAGCTCAGGGGGCCTACTATGGCTACACCTTC. The V gene is TRBV18, the J gene TRBJ1-2; TRBD1 matches 8 bases. Germline V gene lookup returns CDR1 KGHSH and CDR2 LQKENI. The CDR3 extends over 15 amino acids. V shed 2 bases, J shed 3 bases, and the junction held 5 bases outside the gene matches.

The V and J genes are TRBV12-5 and TRBJ2-3; 9 bases are shared with TRBD2. Looked up from germline, CDR1 is LGHNT and CDR2 is FRNRAP. The CDR3 is 14 amino acids. V dropped 5 bases and J dropped 3; count of bases not matched to a gene: 3. The CDR3: CASGLAGSTDTQYF. The CDR3 DNA reads TGTGCTAGTGGTCTAGCGGGATCGACAGATACGCAGTATTTT.

The chain employs TRBV5-8 and TRBJ2-7, with D possibly being TRBD1 (6 bases). The germline CDR1 and CDR2 sequences are SGHTS and YDEGEE. CDR3 length: 13 amino acids. Trimming removed 2 bases from V and 2 bases from J, with 8 bases in between. The CDR3 spells CASSFRQAYEQYF. CDR3 nucleotide sequence: TGTGCCAGCAGCTTTCGACAGGCCTACGAGCAGTACTTC.

V usage is TRBV6-5 and J usage is TRBJ2-1; 9 bases map to TRBD2. The CDR3 has 15 amino acids. Germline V gives CDR1 MNHEY, CDR2 SVGAGI. Losses at the gene ends were 2 bases for V and 4 bases for J; bases not matched to a gene: 3. DNA of the CDR3: TGTGCCAGCAGTTACGCGACTAGCGGTTACAATGAGCAGTTCTTC. Amino acids: CASSYATSGYNEQFF.

The chain employs TRBV7-2 and TRBJ1-5; a weak D match, TRBD1 (6 bases). In germline, CDR1 is SGHTA, CDR2 FQGNSA. The CDR3 runs 15 residues. Trimming took 11 bases from V and 7 from J, leaving 24 bases between them. The CDR3 is CASSTGGLNRQPQHF. In DNA, the CDR3 is TGTGCCTCCTCTACGGGGGGCCTGAATCGGCAGCCCCAGCATTTT. The whole variable domain, remainder taken from reference TRBV7-2 and TRBJ1-5, is GAGVSQSPSNKVTEKGKDVELRCDPISGHTALYWYRQSLGQGLEFLIYFQGNSAPDKSGLPSDRFSAERTGGSVSTLTIQRTQQEDSAVYLCASSTGGLNRQPQHFGDGTRLSIL.

This clone turned up a few times. The chain employs TRBV6-1 and TRBJ2-7; D uncertain. The CDR3 length is 11 residues. V was clipped by 1 base and J by 3 bases, with 1 base between them. Germline V CDR1 and CDR2: MNHNS, SASEGT. CDR3 region: CASSEGYEQYF. CDR3 DNA sequence: TGTGCCAGCAGTGAAGGCTACGAGCAGTACTTC.